These T cell receptor beta chains were read from a single sample in a study of blood T cell repertoires in COVID-19. The repertoire was sequenced with immunoSEQ multiplex PCR; TCRdb's copy has only in-frame clones and lacks some. The table has around 110,000 clones, over 80% seen once. Sequencing was performed on peripheral blood. These receptors all come from a man aged 25 to 40 with acute or convalescent COVID-19. CDR3s include the opening cysteine and the closing phenylalanine or tryptophan. A D gene is named only where the DNA matches it firmly. Size values are once, few and many counts, or a class for expanded clones, and some rows have none.

J | V | size | D | DNA | CDR3
TRBJ2-5 | TRBV19 | once | . | TGTGCCAGTAGGGGGACACCTCAAGAGACCCAGTACTTC | CASRGTPQETQYF
TRBJ1-2 | TRBV10-1 | . | . | TGCGCCACCACCTCCGGCCATGGAGGGGGCTACACCTTC | CATTSGHGGGYTF
TRBJ2-5 | TRBV14 | . | . | TGTGCCAGCAGCCAAGGGCGCCTAGGGGGGACCCAGTACTTC | CASSQGRLGGTQYF
TRBJ1-2 | TRBV11-2 | . | . | TGTGCCAGCAGCTTAGTAACAGGGATTCTTGGGGGGGATGGCTACACCTTC | CASSLVTGILGGDGYTF
TRBJ2-1 | TRBV5-6 | . | . | TGTGCCAGCAGCTTGGGGCGGGGTCCCTCCTACAATGAGCAGTTCTTC | CASSLGRGPSYNEQFF
TRBJ2-5 | TRBV5-1 | . | TRBD1 | TGCGCCAGCAGCCCGGGGACAGAGAAAGAGACCCAGTACTTC | CASSPGTEKETQYF
TRBJ1-4 | TRBV20-1 | once | TRBD1 | TGCAGTGCTAGTCCCGGGACAGGGGGGGACGACGGAAAACTGTTTTTT | CSASPGTGGDDGKLFF
TRBJ2-1 | TRBV20-1 | few | TRBD2 | TGCAGTGCTAGTGCTATCGGTTGGACTAGCGCGAACAATGAGCAGTTCTTC | CSASAIGWTSANNEQFF
TRBJ1-3 | TRBV6-2/TRBV6-3 | . | . | TGTGCCAGCAGTTATTCGGTGCACAGGGAGCCTGGAAACACCATATATTTT | CASSYSVHREPGNTIYF
TRBJ2-3 | TRBV12-3/TRBV12-4 | . | . | TGTGCCAGCAACATGGGGGGAGTAGATACGCAGTATTTT | CASNMGGVDTQYF
TRBJ2-2 | TRBV5-4 | . | . | TGTGCCAGCAGCACGGGACAAACCGGGGAGCTGTTTTTT | CASSTGQTGELFF
TRBJ2-3 | TRBV4-2 | . | . | TGTGCCAGCAGCCAAGAAGTAAGGAGGGCCGGGGCAGATACGCAGTATTTT | CASSQEVRRAGADTQYF
TRBJ2-1 | TRBV9 | . | . | TGTGCCAGCAGCGTAGGTCTCGGGACAAACAATGAGCAGTTCTTC | CASSVGLGTNNEQFF
TRBJ2-6 | TRBV21-1 | few | . | TGTGCCAGCCGGCGGACTTGTGGGGCCAACGTCCTGACTTTC | CASRRTCGANVLTF
TRBJ2-3 | TRBV19 | . | TRBD1 | TGTGCCAGTAGTTCCCTAGGGACAGGCACAGATACGCAGTATTTT | CASSSLGTGTDTQYF
TRBJ1-2 | TRBV27 | . | . | TGTGCCAGCAGTTCTCCACAGGGCCGTGGCTACACCTTC | CASSSPQGRGYTF
TRBJ2-3 | TRBV18 | . | . | TGTGCCAGCTCGGCGGCGGGGGCTTATGGAGATACGCAGTATTTT | CASSAAGAYGDTQYF
TRBJ2-1 | TRBV7-2 | . | TRBD2 | TGTGGCACAAAACTGGCGGGGGGGCGGAATGAGCAGTTCTTC | CGTKLAGGRNEQFF
TRBJ1-1 | TRBV30 | . | TRBD1 | TGTGCCTGTCTCGGGACAGGGAACACTGAAGCTTTCTTT | CACLGTGNTEAFF
TRBJ2-3 | TRBV19 | . | TRBD2 | TGTGCCAGTAGTACAACCACTGGCGGGAGCCCAGATACGCAGTATTTT | CASSTTTGGSPDTQYF
TRBJ2-5 | TRBV7-9 | . | . | TGTGCCAGCAGCTCTACTACCCAGGGAAGGGACCAAGAGACCCAGTACTTC | CASSSTTQGRDQETQYF
TRBJ1-2 | TRBV28 | . | . | TGTGCCAGCAGTTTGCTCAACTTTGGTACCTATGGCTACACCTTC | CASSLLNFGTYGYTF
TRBJ2-2 | TRBV5-6 | . | TRBD2 | TGTGCCAGCAGCTTGGTTCCCGGGGGGGATTCCGGGGAGCTGTTTTTT | CASSLVPGGDSGELFF
TRBJ2-7 | TRBV6-2/TRBV6-3 | . | . | TGTGCCAGCAGTTACTCTAGGGGCCCCTACGAGCAGTACTTC | CASSYSRGPYEQYF
TRBJ2-3 | TRBV28 | few | . | TGTGCCACCAGATACGGGGATACGCAGTATTTT | CATRYGDTQYF
TRBJ2-2 | TRBV5-4 | . | . | TGTGCCAGCAGCAGATATCAAGGGGGCACCGGGGAGCTGTTTTTT | CASSRYQGGTGELFF
TRBJ1-1 | TRBV3-1/TRBV3-2 | . | TRBD1 | TGTGCCAGCAGCCAACTGGACAGGGGGCTTTGGGCTTTCTTT | CASSQLDRGLWAFF
TRBJ1-5 | TRBV7-6 | . | . | TGTGCCAGCAGCTTGTCGTGGGGGGATGGCAATCAGCCCCAGCATTTT | CASSLSWGDGNQPQHF
TRBJ1-2 | TRBV27 | . | TRBD1 | TGTGCCAGCAGTCACATCACAGGGGGCGCAGTGCGTAACTATGGCTACACCTTC | CASSHITGGAVRNYGYTF
TRBJ2-1 | TRBV5-1 | . | . | TGCGCCAGCAGCCCACCTAGCGATGAGCAGTTCTTC | CASSPPSDEQFF
TRBJ1-3 | TRBV9 | . | . | TGTGCCAGCACTAAAACAGGGAACTCTGGAAACACCATATATTTT | CASTKTGNSGNTIYF
TRBJ1-1 | TRBV4-1 | once | . | TGCGCCAGCAGCCAAGAACCCGCAGGGGCCCTTGAAGCTTTCTTT | CASSQEPAGALEAFF
TRBJ1-5 | TRBV29-1 | . | . | TGCAGCGTTGAAGACAGGGGTCAGCCCCAGCATTTT | CSVEDRGQPQHF
TRBJ2-3 | TRBV4-2 | . | TRBD2 | TGTGCCAGCAGCCAAGATCTGGGGACTAGCGGTCTTAGGGCAGATACGCAGTATTTT | CASSQDLGTSGLRADTQYF
TRBJ1-5 | TRBV30 | . | TRBD1 | TGTGCCTGGAGTCCCGGGACAGGGGCGAGCAATCAGCCCCAGCATTTT | CAWSPGTGASNQPQHF
TRBJ2-2 | TRBV7-9 | . | . | TGTGCCAGCAGCTCCCCGCGACAGACTACCGGGGAGCTGTTTTTT | CASSSPRQTTGELFF
TRBJ1-1 | TRBV11-2 | . | . | TGTGCCAGCAGCACCCTTCGGGGGAAGGGGATGAACACTGAAGCTTTCTTT | CASSTLRGKGMNTEAFF
TRBJ2-3 | TRBV12-3/TRBV12-4 | . | . | TGTGCCAGCAGTCCGGGTGGCACAGATACGCAGTATTTT | CASSPGGTDTQYF
TRBJ2-1 | TRBV7-7 | few | . | TGTGCTAGCAGCCTGGGACTGGATAGCTACAATGAGCAGTTCTTC | CASSLGLDSYNEQFF
TRBJ2-7 | TRBV18 | . | . | TGTGCCAGCTCACCCGCGACATCCACCTCCTACGAGCAGTACTTC | CASSPATSTSYEQYF
TRBJ2-7 | TRBV6-5 | . | . | TGTGCCAGCAGTTACTCGACAGGTTTTACCTACGAGCAGTACTTC | CASSYSTGFTYEQYF
TRBJ2-7 | TRBV6-5 | . | TRBD2 | TGTGCCAGCAGCCGTCTAGCGGAGACCTACGAGCAGTACTTC | CASSRLAETYEQYF
TRBJ1-5 | TRBV27 | . | TRBD1 | TGTGCCAGCAGCCCGGGACAGGGTCGGGGAGGGGGCAATCAGCCCCAGCATTTT | CASSPGQGRGGGNQPQHF
TRBJ1-1 | TRBV12-3/TRBV12-4 | few | . | TGTGCCAGCAGTTTCGCCGGGAACACTGAAGCTTTCTTT | CASSFAGNTEAFF
TRBJ1-5 | TRBV6-1 | . | . | TGTGCCAGCAGTGAACTTGCGGGGAATAGCAATCAGCCCCAGCATTTT | CASSELAGNSNQPQHF
TRBJ2-1 | TRBV11-3 | few | . | TGTGCCAGCAGCTTCTTATCCAATGAGCAGTTCTTC | CASSFLSNEQFF
TRBJ1-1 | TRBV19 | . | TRBD1 | TGTGCCAGTAGTACAGGAAGACAGGGTTACACTGAAGCTTTCTTT | CASSTGRQGYTEAFF
TRBJ2-4 | TRBV7-9 | once | . | TGTGCCAGCAGCAAGATGGCACATCCGCAAAAGATTCAGTACTTC | CASSKMAHPQKIQYF
TRBJ2-1 | TRBV25-1 | . | . | TGTGCCAGCAGTGACAGGGGACGAGGCGAGCAGTTCTTC | CASSDRGRGEQFF
TRBJ2-7 | TRBV7-9 | . | TRBD2 | TGTGCCAGCAGCTTAGAGGCCGGGACTAGCACCGTCGAGCAGTACTTC | CASSLEAGTSTVEQYF
TRBJ1-1 | TRBV27 | . | TRBD1 | TGTGCCAGCAGGACCACCTTTAGGACAGGACCGAACACTGAAGCTTTCTTT | CASRTTFRTGPNTEAFF
TRBJ2-3 | TRBV5-5 | . | TRBD2 | TGTGCCAGCAGCTTGGCCCTCGCGGGGGTATTTGGAGATACGCAGTATTTT | CASSLALAGVFGDTQYF
TRBJ1-4 | TRBV25-1 | few | . | TGTGCCAGCGGAGCGGGGGAAAAACTGTTTTTT | CASGAGEKLFF
TRBJ2-3 | TRBV19 | . | . | TGTGCCAGTAGTATATTCGGACAGACAAGCACAGATACGCAGTATTTT | CASSIFGQTSTDTQYF
TRBJ1-3 | TRBV20-1 | . | . | TGCAGTGCTAGTCCCGACGGGGGAAACACCATATATTTT | CSASPDGGNTIYF
TRBJ2-1 | TRBV9 | . | . | TGTGCCAGCAGCGTAGAGGCTAGAGGGTCCTACAATGAGCAGTTCTTC | CASSVEARGSYNEQFF
TRBJ2-3 | TRBV18 | . | TRBD2 | TGTGCCAGCTCACGGGCGACTAGCGGATCTAGCACAGATACGCAGTATTTT | CASSRATSGSSTDTQYF
TRBJ2-4 | TRBV6-5 | . | . | TGTGCCAGCAGTTACCTGACAGGAGCCAAAAACATTCAGTACTTC | CASSYLTGAKNIQYF
TRBJ2-1 | TRBV4-1 | once | . | TGCGCCAGCAGAGGGGGGGGAAACTACAATGAGCAGTTCTTC | CASRGGGNYNEQFF
TRBJ2-2 | TRBV24-1 | . | TRBD1 | TGTGCCACCAGTGAAACCGGGACAGGGTCCAGGGAGCTGTTTTTT | CATSETGTGSRELFF